This T cell receptor beta chain was identified in a study of post-analysis software for immune sequencing data. Comment on this clonotype: Its target is not known.

The authors incorporated unique molecular identifiers into the TCR beta cDNA libraries. Around 450,000 cDNA molecules were recovered from an input of roughly 0.85 to 10 million T cells. TCRdb recomputed calls from the PCR reads with MiXCR, one row per CDR3 protein. The sample yields under 200,000 distinct CDR3 sequences, roughly 30% seen once. Study-level results: A handful of TRBV segments were significantly more frequent in patients than in controls. TRBV5-6, TRBV5-1 and TRBV20-1 were among these segments.

The CDR3 is 13 residues long. The V and J ends lost 5 bases and 0 bases respectively, with 8 bases between them. J is TRBJ2-7 and V is TRBV12-3 or TRBV12-4; D is unresolved. The receptor comes from a girl between 2 and 17 years old with multiple sclerosis. Sequencing was carried out using blood. CDR3 nucleotides: TGTGCCAGCAGTCCTGCCTCCTCCTACGAGCAGTACTTC. This sequence encodes CASSPASSYEQYF.